This T cell receptor beta chain comes out of a study of early T cells in non-severe SARS-CoV-2 infection. Study at large: Alpha and beta chains were unpaired, from unsorted whole-blood bulk RNA.

Molecules of cDNA were individually given unique molecular identifiers that were attached to them. TCRdb processed the 5' RACE reads anew with MiXCR; each CDR3 protein has one entry. The sample yields tens of thousands of distinct CDR3 sequences, about an eighth seen once. This CDR3 comprises 15 residues. Per germline, CDR1 SGHRS and CDR2 YFSETQ. Trimming stripped 2 bases from V and 3 bases from J, with 13 bases between. This clonotype occurred many times. This clonotype was sampled from an adult who was a healthcare worker with PCR-confirmed SARS-CoV-2 infection or an uninfected control (not recorded which). This chain uses TRBV5-1 with TRBJ2-3; TRBD2 is a possible D gene (6 bases). The sequencing used whole blood, collected at baseline. CDR3 amino acids: CASSFGGSRTDTQYF. The CDR3 nucleotides read TGCGCCAGCAGCTTCGGGGGATCGAGGACAGATACGCAGTATTTT.